The sample holds a few counts of the clone carrying this TCR beta chain. The antigen remains undetermined. The sample belongs to a study of T cell responses to AZD1222 COVID-19 vaccine. Clones were read by immunoSEQ multiplex PCR, and TCRdb kept only the in-frame ones, dropping some. Of 80,000 to 95,000 clones listed, around 89% were seen once; the top ten hold 4.5% to 6%. Study-wide results and limits: The study reported that nearly half of spike-specific TCRs target unmutated variant regions. Only six individuals given AZD1222 were seropositive at baseline.

Germline assignment: CDR1 SGHKS and CDR2 YYEKEE (reference sequence). Trimming took off 2 bases at V and 10 bases at J, with 22 bases between the two ends. The CDR3 spans 17 residues. This chain joins TRBV5-5 and TRBJ1-6; D possibly corresponds to TRBD1 (5 bases). This material consisted of peripheral blood, taken on day 0 of AZD1222 vaccination. The TCR was taken from an adult in good health. The CDR3 DNA follows: TGTGCCAGCAGCTTTAGCCTAAAAGAGACAGCGGGCTCACCCCTCCACTTT. As protein: CASSFSLKETAGSPLHF.